This T cell receptor (beta chain) was found in a study of blood T cell repertoires in COVID-19. Study background: Acute-phase and convalescent COVID-19 samples originated in the United States, Italy and Spain. PBMCs, B-cell-depleted T cells, or T cells provided the cDNA or gDNA that made up the material.

In the original analysis: Using reference gene primer amplification, nucleated cell counts were estimated. The assay was immunoSEQ multiplex PCR, and TCRdb's table has in-frame clones only and misses some. Clonal size and the V and J genes are those of that table, whereas D and trimming came from the DNA. The data show around 250,000 clones, roughly 86% seen once. Germline assignment: CDR1 SGHNT and CDR2 YYREEE (reference sequence). Trimming cost V 3 bases and J 3 bases, with 15 bases left between them. The CDR3 covers 15 residues. This chain links TRBV5-4 with TRBJ1-1; tentatively, D is TRBD1 (6 bases). This clonotype was obtained from a man between 18 and 35 years old with active or convalescent COVID-19. Sequencing was performed on peripheral blood. The CDR3 protein is CASSWGGREYTEAFF. The CDR3 DNA reads TGTGCCAGCAGCTGGGGGGGCAGGGAGTACACTGAAGCTTTCTTT. Full variable domain (outside the CDR3, taken from reference TRBV5-4 and TRBJ1-1): ETGVTQSPTHLIKTRGQQVTLRCSSQSGHNTVSWYQQALGQGPQFIFQYYREEENGRGNFPPRFSGLQFPNYSSELNVNALELDDSALYLCASSWGGREYTEAFFGQGTRLTVV.